Below, 2 T cell receptor beta chains from the same sample are listed, as sequenced in a study of siplizumab effects on memory and regulatory T cells. Only in-frame clones appear in the TCRdb table, and some are missing; sequencing was by immunoSEQ multiplex PCR. The data hold approximately 120,000 clones, with about 90% observed a single time. Sequenced input: Tregs sorted from blood. Every receptor here comes from a human donor in good health.

The chain couples TRBV11-2 to TRBJ1-1, with D unresolved. The CDR3 loop spans 17 amino acids. The V end lost 4 bases, the J end lost 3 bases, and 21 bases lay between the germline ends. Germline loops: CDR1 SGHAT, CDR2 FQNNGV. The CDR3 is CASSWGWGGGRDTEAFF. The CDR3, as DNA: TGTGCCAGCAGCTGGGGTTGGGGTGGCGGTAGAGACACTGAAGCTTTCTTT.

This clone has just a few counts. The chain has TRBV25-1 and TRBJ2-7; D unclear. The V end was cut by 11 bases, the J end by 3 bases, with 17 bases between. The V gene's germline CDR1 is MGHDK and CDR2 SYGVNS. The CDR3 has 13 amino acids. Written as DNA, the CDR3 is TGTGCCTCCGAGGACCAGAACAACTACGAGCAGTACTTC. Its translation is CASEDQNNYEQYF.